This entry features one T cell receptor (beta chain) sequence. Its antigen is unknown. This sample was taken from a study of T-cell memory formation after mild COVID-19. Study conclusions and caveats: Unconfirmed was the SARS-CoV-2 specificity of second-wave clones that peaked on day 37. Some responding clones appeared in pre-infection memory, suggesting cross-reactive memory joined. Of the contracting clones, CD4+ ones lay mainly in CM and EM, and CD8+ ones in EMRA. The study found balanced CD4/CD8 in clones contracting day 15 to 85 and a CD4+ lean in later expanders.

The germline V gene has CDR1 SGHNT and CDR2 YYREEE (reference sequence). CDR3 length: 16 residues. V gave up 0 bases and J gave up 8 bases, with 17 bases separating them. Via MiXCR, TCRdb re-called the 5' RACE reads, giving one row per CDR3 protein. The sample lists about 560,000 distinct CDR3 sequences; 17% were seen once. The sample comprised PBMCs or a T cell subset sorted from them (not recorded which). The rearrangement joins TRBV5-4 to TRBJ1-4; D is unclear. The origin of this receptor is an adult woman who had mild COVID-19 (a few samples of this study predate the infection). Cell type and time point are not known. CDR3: CASSLAPASGDEKLFF. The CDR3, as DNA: TGTGCCAGCAGCTTGGCCCCCGCTTCAGGCGACGAAAAACTGTTTTTT. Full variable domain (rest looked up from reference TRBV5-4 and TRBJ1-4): ETGVTQSPTHLIKTRGQQVTLRCSSQSGHNTVSWYQQALGQGPQFIFQYYREEENGRGNFPPRFSGLQFPNYSSELNVNALELDDSALYLCASSLAPASGDEKLFFGSGTQLSVL.